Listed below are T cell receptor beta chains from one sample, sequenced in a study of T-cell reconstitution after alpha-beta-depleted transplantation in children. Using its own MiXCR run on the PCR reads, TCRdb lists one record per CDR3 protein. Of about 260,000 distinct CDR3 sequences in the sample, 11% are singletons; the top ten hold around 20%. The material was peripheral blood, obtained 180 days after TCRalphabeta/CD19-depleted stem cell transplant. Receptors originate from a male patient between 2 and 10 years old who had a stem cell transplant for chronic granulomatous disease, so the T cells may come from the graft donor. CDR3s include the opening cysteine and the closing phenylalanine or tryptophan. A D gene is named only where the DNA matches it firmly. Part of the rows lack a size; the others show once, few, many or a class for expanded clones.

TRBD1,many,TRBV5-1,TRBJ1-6,TGCGCCAGCAGCTTGGCGGTAAGGGGACAGTCCTATAATTCACCCCTCCACTTT,CASSLAVRGQSYNSPLHF
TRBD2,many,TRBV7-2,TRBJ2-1,TGTGCCAGCAGCCCAACGGGGCGGGGGTATGACAATGAGCAGTTCTTC,CASSPTGRGYDNEQFF
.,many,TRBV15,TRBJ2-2,TGTGCCACCAGCAGAGTTGACAGCCTCACCGGGGAGCTGTTTTTT,CATSRVDSLTGELFF
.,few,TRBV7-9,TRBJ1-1,TGTGCCAGCACCGCGGGGGGGGTCGGTGAAGCTTTCTTT,CASTAGGVGEAFF
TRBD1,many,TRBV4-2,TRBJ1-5,TGTGCCAGCAGCCAACAAACCTACCGGGACAGCCTGCATTTT,CASSQQTYRDSLHF
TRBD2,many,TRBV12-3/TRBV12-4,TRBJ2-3,TGTGCCAGCAGTTTGACTAGCGCCCCAGATACGCAGTATTTT,CASSLTSAPDTQYF
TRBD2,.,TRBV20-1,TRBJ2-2,TGCAGTGCTAGTGGGGCTAGCGGGGGTTTTGGCACCGGGGAGCTGTTTTTT,CSASGASGGFGTGELFF
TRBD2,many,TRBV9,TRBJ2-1,TGTGCCAGCAGCGTAGCTCCAGCGGGGGCCTTCAATGAGCAGTTCTTC,CASSVAPAGAFNEQFF
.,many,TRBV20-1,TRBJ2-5,TGCAGTGCCTATATGGGGGAGACCCAGTACTTC,CSAYMGETQYF
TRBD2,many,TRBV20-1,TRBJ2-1,TGCAGTGCTTTTTCAGCGGGAGGATTGAGGAATGAGCAGTTCTTC,CSAFSAGGLRNEQFF
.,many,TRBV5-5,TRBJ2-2,TGTGCCAGCAACCGTCCGGCCACCGGGGAGCTGTTTTTT,CASNRPATGELFF
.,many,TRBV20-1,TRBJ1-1,TGCAGTGCTCCGCACCCTGGCAGGAACACTGAAGCTTTCTTT,CSAPHPGRNTEAFF
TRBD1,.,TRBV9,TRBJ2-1,TGTGCCAGCAGCTCTCACAGGGGGATCGGGGATGAGCAGTTCTTC,CASSSHRGIGDEQFF
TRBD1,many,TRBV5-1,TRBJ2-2,TGCGCCAGCAGCTTGTTACCAGGGGGCCCCGACACCGGGGAGCTGTTTTTT,CASSLLPGGPDTGELFF
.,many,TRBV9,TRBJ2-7,TGTGCCAGCAGCGCCCGCGGATTTTCCTACGAGCAGTACTTC,CASSARGFSYEQYF
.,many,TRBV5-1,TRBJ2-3,TGCGCCAGCAGCTTGGCGACGGGAGAGCCACAGATTACGCAGTATTTT,CASSLATGEPQITQYF
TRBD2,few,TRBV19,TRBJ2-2,TGTGCCAGTAGTAGGTCTAGCGGGTTCCCCGGGGAGCTGTTTTTT,CASSRSSGFPGELFF
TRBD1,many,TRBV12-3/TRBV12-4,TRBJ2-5,TGTGCCAGCAGCATTGGGACAGGGGCGCGTTTAGAGACCCAGTACTTC,CASSIGTGARLETQYF
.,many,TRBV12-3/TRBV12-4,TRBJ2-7,TGTGCCAGCAGAGGAAGCTCCTACGAGCAGTACTTC,CASRGSSYEQYF
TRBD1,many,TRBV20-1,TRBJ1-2,TGCAGTGCTAGTACAGGGGCGAGAGGCTACACCTTC,CSASTGARGYTF
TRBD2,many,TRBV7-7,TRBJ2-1,TGTGCCAGCAGCCGACTAGCGGTTGACAATGAGCAGTTCTTC,CASSRLAVDNEQFF
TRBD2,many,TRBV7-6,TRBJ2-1,TGTGCCAGCAGCCCCCAATCACGACTAGCCCCCTACAATGAGCAGTTCTTC,CASSPQSRLAPYNEQFF
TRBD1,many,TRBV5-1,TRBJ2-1,TGCGCCAGCAGCTTGGGGGCCGGACAGGGGTCGGAACAGTTCTTC,CASSLGAGQGSEQFF
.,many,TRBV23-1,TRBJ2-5,TGCGCCAGCAGTCAATGCCCCCTGGGGGAGGGGGCGCGAGAGACCCAGTACTTC,CASSQCPLGEGARETQYF
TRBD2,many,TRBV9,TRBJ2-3,TGTGCCAGCAGCGGACTAGCGGAAGATACGCAGTATTTT,CASSGLAEDTQYF
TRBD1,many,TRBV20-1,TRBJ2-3,TGCAGTGCTACGGACAGGAGCACAGATACGCAGTATTTT,CSATDRSTDTQYF
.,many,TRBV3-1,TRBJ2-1,TGTGCCAGCAGCCAAGAGGGACTGGGCGGCGCGCGGCAGTTCTTC,CASSQEGLGGARQFF
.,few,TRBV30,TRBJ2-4,TGTGCCTGTCGTTTGAGACAGAAAAACATTCAGTACTTC,CACRLRQKNIQYF
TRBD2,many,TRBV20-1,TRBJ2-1,TGCAGTGCCCTCTGGACTAGCTCCTACAATGAGCAGTTCTTC,CSALWTSSYNEQFF
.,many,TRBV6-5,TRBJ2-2,TGTGCCAGCAGTTACCTGGCGGGGAACACCGGGGAGCTGTTTTTT,CASSYLAGNTGELFF
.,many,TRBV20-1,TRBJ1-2,TGCAGTGCTAGAGATGGACGGTATGGCTACACCTTC,CSARDGRYGYTF
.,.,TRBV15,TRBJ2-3,TGTGCCACCAGCAGCCCCTACCTAGGGAGTGATACGCAGTATTTT,CATSSPYLGSDTQYF
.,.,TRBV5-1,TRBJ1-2,TGCGCCAGCAGCGGACCGGTCAGGCCCGGGCAGGGCTACCCCTTC,CASSGPVRPGQGYPF
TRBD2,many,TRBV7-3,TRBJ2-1,TGTGCCAGCAGCTCTCGCGGGGGGGCTTACAATGAGCAGTTCTTC,CASSSRGGAYNEQFF
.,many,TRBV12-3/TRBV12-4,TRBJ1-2,TGTGCCAGCAGTTCGGAGGGGTTCTATGGCTACACCTTC,CASSSEGFYGYTF
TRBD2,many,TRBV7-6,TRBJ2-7,TGTGCCAGCAGCACCTCCGGGGCCGAGCGGGGGACCTACGAGCAGTACTTC,CASSTSGAERGTYEQYF
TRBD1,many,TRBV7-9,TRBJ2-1,TGTGCCAGCAGCTTAGGGACAGGGGGCCGGGCGGCCAATGAGCAGTTCTTC,CASSLGTGGRAANEQFF
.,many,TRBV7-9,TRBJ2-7,TGTGCCAGCAGCTTCTCCACGGGACACCACTACGAGCAGTACTTC,CASSFSTGHHYEQYF
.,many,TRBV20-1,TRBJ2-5,TGCAGTGCATTCCCTCGGGAGACCCAGTACTTC,CSAFPRETQYF
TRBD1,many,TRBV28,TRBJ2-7,TGTGCCAGCAGTCACTCCCGGGACAGGGTTATGATCGAGCAGTACTTC,CASSHSRDRVMIEQYF
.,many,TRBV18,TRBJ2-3,TGTGCCAGCGCCGCCACAGATACGCAGTATTTT,CASAATDTQYF
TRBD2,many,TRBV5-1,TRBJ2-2,TGCGCCAGCAGCCTAAGTACGGGGGGGCTCACCGGGGAGCTGTTTTTT,CASSLSTGGLTGELFF
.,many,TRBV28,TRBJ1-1,TGTGCCAGCAACTCAGGGAATACGAACACTGAAGCTTTCTTT,CASNSGNTNTEAFF
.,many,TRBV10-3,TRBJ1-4,TGTGCCATCAGTGAGTCGGATCGAGAGCTGTTTTTT,CAISESDRELFF
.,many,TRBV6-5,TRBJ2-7,TGTGCCAGCAGTTACGAGAGGGGGTATAGCGAGCAGTACTTC,CASSYERGYSEQYF
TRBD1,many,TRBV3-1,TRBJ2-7,TGTGCCAGCAGCCAAGAAACGACAGGGAAAGGCTACGAGCAGTACTTC,CASSQETTGKGYEQYF
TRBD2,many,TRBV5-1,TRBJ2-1,TGCGCCAGCAGCTTTAGCGGGGGGGCGAATGAGCAGTTCTTC,CASSFSGGANEQFF
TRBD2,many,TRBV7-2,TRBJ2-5,TGTGCCAGTGGTCAGCGGGGGGGCCGCACCCAGTACTTC,CASGQRGGRTQYF
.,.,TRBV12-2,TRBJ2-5,TGTGCAAGTCGCGGGACAGGATCGGGAAGAGAGACCCAGTACTTC,CASRGTGSGRETQYF
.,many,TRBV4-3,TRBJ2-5,TGCGCCAGCAGCCAAGATGATACAGAACAAGAGACCCAGTACTTC,CASSQDDTEQETQYF
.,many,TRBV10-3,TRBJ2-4,TGTGCCATCTCCGAGGGAGTTCTAGCCAAAAACATTCAGTACTTC,CAISEGVLAKNIQYF
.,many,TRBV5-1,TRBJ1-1,TGCGCCAGCAGCCCGGACAAACCCACTGAAGCTTTCTTT,CASSPDKPTEAFF